The next 4 T cell receptor beta chains were all read from a single sample in a study of cytomegalovirus exposure and HLA in healthy donors. With 60 Vbeta and 13 Jbeta primers, the PCR was carried out. The protocol was immunoSEQ multiplex PCR, while the TCRdb copy is restricted to in-frame clones and leaves out a portion. This table holds more than 90,000 clones, roughly 70% found once. Sequencing was done on a sample of PBMCs. All receptors come from a woman in her forties or fifties in good health and CMV-seropositive.

The CDR3 DNA reads as TGCGCCAGCAGCGCCGGTCGGGGCGGCGGGGACTACGAGCAGTACTTC. Encoded protein: CASSAGRGGGDYEQYF. This sequence joins TRBV5-1 and TRBJ2-5, with a weak D call TRBD2 (6 bases). The DNA end favors TRBJ2-7, so the J call may be wrong. CDR3 length equals 16 residues. Germline lookup yields CDR1 SGHRS and CDR2 YFSETQ.

This chain links TRBV10-2 with TRBJ2-7; 8 bases match TRBD2. This CDR3 is built from 14 residues. V trimming: 3 bases; J trimming: 3 bases; junction bases outside the gene matches: 4. CDR1 is WSHSY, CDR2 SAAADI, per germline. The CDR3 is CASSEVAGNYEQYF. The CDR3 DNA reads as TGCGCCAGCAGTGAAGTAGCGGGGAACTACGAGCAGTACTTC.

The rearrangement links TRBV6-1 to TRBJ2-3; 11 nucleotides agree with TRBD2. This CDR3 region has 17 residues. Unmatched junction bases numbered 6, after V lost 2 bases and J lost 2 bases. CDR1 is MNHNS and CDR2 is SASEGT in the germline V gene. Here the CDR3 DNA reads TGTGCCAGCAGTGAACTACTAGCGGGGGACACCACAGATACGCAGTATTTT. The encoded protein is CASSELLAGDTTDTQYF.

This chain connects TRBV28 to TRBJ2-1; a possible D gene is TRBD1 (6 bases). The germline V gene has CDR1 MDHEN and CDR2 SYDVKM. The length of the CDR3 is 15 residues. V was clipped by 4 bases and J by 10 bases, with 20 bases between them. The CDR3 sequence is CASSSTQRQDREQFF. Here the CDR3 DNA reads TGTGCCAGCAGTTCGACTCAAAGACAGGATCGAGAGCAGTTCTTC.